This T cell receptor beta chain was captured by sequencing in a study of cytomegalovirus exposure and HLA in healthy donors. Study-wide points: An assumption of roughly uniform sequencing depth across donors underlay the presence/absence analyses.

The CDR3 is 14 amino acids. V shed 4 bases and J 4 bases; nucleotides not matched to a gene: 7. Germline CDR1 reads SQVTM; CDR2 reads ANQGSEA. On this clone itself: Its antigen is currently unknown.

PCR amplification relied on 60 Vbeta primers (plus 13 Jbeta primers). Assay used: immunoSEQ multiplex PCR; TCRdb lists only in-frame clones, some missing. The table shows under 150,000 clones, with roughly 80% occurring only once. The sequenced sample consisted of PBMCs. This receptor was obtained from a middle-aged woman in good health and CMV-seronegative. The V gene is TRBV29-1, the J gene TRBJ1-2; 9 positions agree with TRBD1. The CDR3 region is CSVGADRGGYGYTF. The CDR3 region has the DNA TGCAGCGTTGGAGCGGACAGGGGCGGCTATGGCTACACCTTC.